A selection of T cell receptor beta chains follows, all from one sample in a study of primary melanoma T cells and metastatic recurrence. This table comes from immunoSEQ multiplex PCR, and its TCRdb copy is limited to in-frame clones, with some not included. The specimen's table records approximately 82 clones. Source material: melanoma tumor tissue. The receptors were sampled from a human donor with melanoma. CDR3s include the opening cysteine and the closing phenylalanine or tryptophan. D genes are given only for firm matches. Size values are once, few and many counts, or a class for expanded clones, and some rows have none.

J,size,D,V,DNA,CDR3
TRBJ1-5,-,TRBD1,TRBV16,TGTGCCAGCAGCGACGACAGGGGTCAGCCCCAGCATTTT,CASSDDRGQPQHF
TRBJ2-1,-,-,TRBV6-8,TGTGCCAGCAGCCGTAAGGTTTCCAATGAGCAGTTCTTC,CASSRKVSNEQFF
TRBJ2-7,-,-,TRBV27,TGTGCCAGCAGTTTATCGGGGGGACGGCCCAATTCCTACGAGCAGTACTTC,CASSLSGGRPNSYEQYF
TRBJ2-1,-,-,TRBV6-8,TGTGCCAGCAGTTACTCAACGACAGCTTACAATGAGCAGTTCTTC,CASSYSTTAYNEQFF
TRBJ2-5,few,-,TRBV28,TGTGCCAGCATCCACGAAAGGAGGTTGGGAGAGACCCAGTACTTC,CASIHERRLGETQYF
TRBJ2-5,-,-,TRBV11-3,TGTGCCAGCAGCTGGGGACAAGTACAAGAGACCCAGTACTTC,CASSWGQVQETQYF
TRBJ2-2,-,TRBD1,TRBV19,TGTGCCAGTAGTATAAGGACAGGGGTGTACACCGGGGAGCTGTTTTTT,CASSIRTGVYTGELFF
TRBJ1-5,-,TRBD1,TRBV19,TGTGCCAGTTCGGACAGGGAGGACCAGCCCCAGCATTTT,CASSDREDQPQHF
TRBJ2-2,-,TRBD1,TRBV19,TGTGCCAGCAGGACAGGGGCCACCGGGGAGCTGTTTTTT,CASRTGATGELFF
TRBJ1-5,-,-,TRBV6-8,TGTGCCAGCAGCTATAGTCACGGGCAGCCCCAGCATTTT,CASSYSHGQPQHF
TRBJ2-1,-,TRBD2,TRBV19,TGTGCCAGTAGTGACCCGGGACTAGCATTAGACGAGCAGTTCTTC,CASSDPGLALDEQFF
TRBJ1-2,-,-,TRBV29-1,TGCAGCGTTGAGGTCAGGCTCTTAGTCTACACCTTC,CSVEVRLLVYTF
TRBJ1-1,-,-,TRBV6-7,TGTGCCAGCAGTTATCTCCGACTGAACACTGAAGCTTTCTTT,CASSYLRLNTEAFF
TRBJ2-1,-,-,TRBV30,TGTGCCTGGACAACAAGCTACAATGAGCAGTTCTTC,CAWTTSYNEQFF
TRBJ1-2,-,-,TRBV6-8,TGTGCCAGCAGTTACTCGTTTGGGACCCCAGGGAGAGGCTACACCTTC,CASSYSFGTPGRGYTF
TRBJ1-1,-,-,TRBV7-5,TGTGCCAGCAGCTTAAATTATCGGGATTTAGGCACTGAAGCTTTCTTT,CASSLNYRDLGTEAFF
TRBJ2-3,-,TRBD2,TRBV5-1,TGCGCCAGCAGCTTGGCCAGCGGGAGCGGGGCCGATACGCAGTATTTT,CASSLASGSGADTQYF
TRBJ2-5,-,TRBD1,TRBV19,TGTGCCAGTAGTACAGCCGGGACAGGTGTGACCCAGTACTTC,CASSTAGTGVTQYF